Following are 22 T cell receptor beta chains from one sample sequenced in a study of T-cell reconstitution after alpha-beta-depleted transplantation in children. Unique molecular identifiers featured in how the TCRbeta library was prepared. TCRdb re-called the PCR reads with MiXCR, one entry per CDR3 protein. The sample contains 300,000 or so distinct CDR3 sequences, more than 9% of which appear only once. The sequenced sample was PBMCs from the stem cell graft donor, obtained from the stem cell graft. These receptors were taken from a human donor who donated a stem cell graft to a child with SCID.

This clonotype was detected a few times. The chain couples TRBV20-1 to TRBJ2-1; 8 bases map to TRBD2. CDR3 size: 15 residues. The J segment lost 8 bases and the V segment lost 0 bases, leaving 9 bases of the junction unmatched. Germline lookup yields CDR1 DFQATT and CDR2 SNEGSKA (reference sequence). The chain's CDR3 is CSARDVGGGPHEQFF. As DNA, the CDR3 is TGCAGTGCTAGAGATGTCGGGGGGGGCCCCCATGAGCAGTTCTTC.

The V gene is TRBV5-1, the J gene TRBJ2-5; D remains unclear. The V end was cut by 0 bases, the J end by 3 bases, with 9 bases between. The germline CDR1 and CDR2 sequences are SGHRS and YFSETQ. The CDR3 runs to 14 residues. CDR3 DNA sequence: TGCGCCAGCAGCTTGGGGAGCCCAAAAGAGACCCAGTACTTC. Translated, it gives CASSLGSPKETQYF.

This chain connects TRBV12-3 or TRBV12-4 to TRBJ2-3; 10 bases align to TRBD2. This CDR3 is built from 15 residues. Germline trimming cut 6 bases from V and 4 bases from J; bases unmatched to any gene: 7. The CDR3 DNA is TGTGCCAGCAGACAAAGCGGGGGGGCATCAGATACGCAGTATTTT. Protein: CASRQSGGASDTQYF.

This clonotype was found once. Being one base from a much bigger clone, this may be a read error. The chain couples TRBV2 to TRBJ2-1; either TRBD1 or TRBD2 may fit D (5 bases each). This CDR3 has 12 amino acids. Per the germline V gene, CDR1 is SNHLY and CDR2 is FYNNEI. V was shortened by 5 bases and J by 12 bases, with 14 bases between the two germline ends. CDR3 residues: CASSTGTDVQFF. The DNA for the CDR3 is TGTGCCAGCAGTACTGGGACCGATGTGCAGTTCTTC.

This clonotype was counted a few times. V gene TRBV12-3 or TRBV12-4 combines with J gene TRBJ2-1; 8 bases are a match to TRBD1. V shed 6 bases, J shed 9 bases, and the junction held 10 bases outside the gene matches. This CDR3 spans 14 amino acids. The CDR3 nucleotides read TGTGCCAGCAGCCTGACAGGGGCCCGGAGTGAGCAGTTCTTC. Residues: CASSLTGARSEQFF.

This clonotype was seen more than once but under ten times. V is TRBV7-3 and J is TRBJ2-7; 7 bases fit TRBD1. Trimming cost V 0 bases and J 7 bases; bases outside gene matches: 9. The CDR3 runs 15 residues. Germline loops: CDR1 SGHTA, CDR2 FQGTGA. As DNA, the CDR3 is TGTGCCAGCAGCTTAACGGGGGCAGGGGGACCTGAGCAGTACTTC. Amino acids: CASSLTGAGGPEQYF.

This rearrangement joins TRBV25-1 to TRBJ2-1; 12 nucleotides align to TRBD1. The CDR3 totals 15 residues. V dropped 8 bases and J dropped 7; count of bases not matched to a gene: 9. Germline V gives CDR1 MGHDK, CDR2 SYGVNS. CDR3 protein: CASGLGTGGENEQFF. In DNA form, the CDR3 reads TGTGCCAGCGGATTAGGGACAGGGGGCGAAAATGAGCAGTTCTTC.

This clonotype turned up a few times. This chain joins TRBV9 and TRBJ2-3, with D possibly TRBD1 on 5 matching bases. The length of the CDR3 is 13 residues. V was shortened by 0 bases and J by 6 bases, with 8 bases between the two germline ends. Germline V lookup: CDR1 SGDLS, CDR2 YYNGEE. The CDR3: CASSVVPGDTQYF. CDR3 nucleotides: TGTGCCAGCAGCGTAGTACCAGGGGATACGCAGTATTTT.

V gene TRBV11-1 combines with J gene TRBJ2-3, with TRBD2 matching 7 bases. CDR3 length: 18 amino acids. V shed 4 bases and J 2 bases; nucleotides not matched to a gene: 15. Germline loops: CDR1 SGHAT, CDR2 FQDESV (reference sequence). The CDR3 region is CASSYKQTGTTNTDTQYF. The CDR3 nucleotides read TGTGCCAGCAGCTATAAACAAACCGGGACTACGAACACAGATACGCAGTATTTT.

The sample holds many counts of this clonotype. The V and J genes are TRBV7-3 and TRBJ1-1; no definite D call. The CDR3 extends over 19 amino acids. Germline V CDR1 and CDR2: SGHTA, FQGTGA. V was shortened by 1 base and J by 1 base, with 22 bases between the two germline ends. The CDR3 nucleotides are TGTGCCAGCAGCTTAAGCTCCTTGGGTACAGATCGAAAGAACACTGAAGCTTTCTTT. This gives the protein CASSLSSLGTDRKNTEAFF.

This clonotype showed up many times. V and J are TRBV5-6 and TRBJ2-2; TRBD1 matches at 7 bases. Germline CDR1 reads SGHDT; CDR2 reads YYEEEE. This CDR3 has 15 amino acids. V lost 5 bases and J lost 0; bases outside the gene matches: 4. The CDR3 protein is CASRWGQTNTGELFF. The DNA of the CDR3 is TGTGCCAGCAGATGGGGACAGACGAACACCGGGGAGCTGTTTTTT. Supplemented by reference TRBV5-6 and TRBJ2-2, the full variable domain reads DAGVTQSPTHLIKTRGQQVTLRCSPKSGHDTVSWYQQALGQGPQFIFQYYEEEERQRGNFPDRFSGHQFPNYSSELNVNALLLGDSALYLCASRWGQTNTGELFFGEGSRLTVL.

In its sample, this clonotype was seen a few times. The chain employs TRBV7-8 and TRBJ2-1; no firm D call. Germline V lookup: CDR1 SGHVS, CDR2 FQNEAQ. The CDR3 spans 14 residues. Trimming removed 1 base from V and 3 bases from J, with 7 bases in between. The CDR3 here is CASSLGALYNEQFF. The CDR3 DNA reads TGTGCCAGCAGCTTAGGGGCTCTCTACAATGAGCAGTTCTTC.

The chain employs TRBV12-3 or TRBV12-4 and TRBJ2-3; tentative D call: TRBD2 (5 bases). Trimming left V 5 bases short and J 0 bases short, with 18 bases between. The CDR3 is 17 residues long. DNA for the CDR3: TGTGCCAGCAGTCACGTGACTACTTTCACTAGCACAGATACGCAGTATTTT. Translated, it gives CASSHVTTFTSTDTQYF.

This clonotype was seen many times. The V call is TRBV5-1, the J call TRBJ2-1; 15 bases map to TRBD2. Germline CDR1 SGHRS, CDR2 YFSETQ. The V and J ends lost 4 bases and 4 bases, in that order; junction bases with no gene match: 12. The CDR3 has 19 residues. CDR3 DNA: TGCGCCAGCAGCCCGCGGACTAGCGGGGGGGTCTCCCTATACAATGAGCAGTTCTTC. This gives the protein CASSPRTSGGVSLYNEQFF.

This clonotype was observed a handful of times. The CDR3 region has the DNA TGTGCCAGCAGTCGGGGTCTCGAAAACTCTGAAGCTTTCTTT. This encodes CASSRGLENSEAFF. V gene TRBV2 combines with J gene TRBJ1-1, with D hard to call. CDR1 and CDR2 (germline): SNHLY, FYNNEI. Trimming cost V 5 bases and J 6 bases, with 16 bases left between them. This CDR3 is 14 amino acids long.

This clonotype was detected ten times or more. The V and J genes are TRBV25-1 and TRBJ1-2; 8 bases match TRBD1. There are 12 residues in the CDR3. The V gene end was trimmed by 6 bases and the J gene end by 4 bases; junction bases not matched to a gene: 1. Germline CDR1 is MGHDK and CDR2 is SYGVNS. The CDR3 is CASRGQGYGYTF. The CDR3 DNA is TGTGCCAGCAGAGGACAGGGCTATGGCTACACCTTC.

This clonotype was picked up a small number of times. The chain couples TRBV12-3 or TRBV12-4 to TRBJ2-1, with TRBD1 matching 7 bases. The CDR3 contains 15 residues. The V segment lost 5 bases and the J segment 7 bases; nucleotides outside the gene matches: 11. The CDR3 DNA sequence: TGTGCCAGCAGTCCACCGGGACAGTATAGAAATGAGCAGTTCTTC. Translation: CASSPPGQYRNEQFF.

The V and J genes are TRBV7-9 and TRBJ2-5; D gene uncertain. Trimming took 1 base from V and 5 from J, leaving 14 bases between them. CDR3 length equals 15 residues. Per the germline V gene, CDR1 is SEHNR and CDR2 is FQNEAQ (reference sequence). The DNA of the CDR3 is TGTGCCAGCAGCTTAGGTGGTCAGGCGGTTGAGACCCAGTACTTC. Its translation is CASSLGGQAVETQYF.

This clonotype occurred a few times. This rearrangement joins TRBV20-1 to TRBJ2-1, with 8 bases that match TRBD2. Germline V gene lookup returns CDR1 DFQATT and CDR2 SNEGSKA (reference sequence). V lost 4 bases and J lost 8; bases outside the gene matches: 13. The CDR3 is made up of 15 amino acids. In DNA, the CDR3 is TGCAGTGCTACTAAAGCGCGGGGGGTTGTCGATGAGCAGTTCTTC. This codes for CSATKARGVVDEQFF.

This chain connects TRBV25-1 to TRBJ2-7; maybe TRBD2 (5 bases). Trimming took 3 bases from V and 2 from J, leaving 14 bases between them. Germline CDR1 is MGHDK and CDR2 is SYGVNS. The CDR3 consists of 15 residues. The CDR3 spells CASSDEPGTPYEQYF. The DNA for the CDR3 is TGTGCCAGCAGTGATGAACCGGGAACACCCTACGAGCAGTACTTC.

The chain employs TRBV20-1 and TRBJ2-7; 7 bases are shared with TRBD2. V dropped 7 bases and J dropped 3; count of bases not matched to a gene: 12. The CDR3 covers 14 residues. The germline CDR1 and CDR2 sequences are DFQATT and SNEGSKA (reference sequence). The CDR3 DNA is TGCAGTGTCTGGCGGGGGACGCTAAACTACGAGCAGTACTTC. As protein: CSVWRGTLNYEQYF.

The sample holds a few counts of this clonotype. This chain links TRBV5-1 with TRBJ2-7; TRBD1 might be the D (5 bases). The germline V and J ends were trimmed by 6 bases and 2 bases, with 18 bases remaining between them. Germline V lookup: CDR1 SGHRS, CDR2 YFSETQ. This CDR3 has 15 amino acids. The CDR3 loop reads CASIIMGRGPYEQYF. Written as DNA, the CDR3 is TGCGCCAGCATCATAATGGGAAGGGGTCCCTACGAGCAGTACTTC.